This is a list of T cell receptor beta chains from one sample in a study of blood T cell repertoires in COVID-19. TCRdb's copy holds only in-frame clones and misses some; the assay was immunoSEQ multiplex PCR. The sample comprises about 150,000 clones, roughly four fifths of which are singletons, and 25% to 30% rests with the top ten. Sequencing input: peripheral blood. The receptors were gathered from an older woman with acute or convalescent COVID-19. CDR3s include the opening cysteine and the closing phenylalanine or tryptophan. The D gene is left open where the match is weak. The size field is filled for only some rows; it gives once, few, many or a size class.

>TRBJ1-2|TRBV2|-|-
TGTGCCAGCAGTGAAGATTCGGGGGGTCCCCGCTATGGCTACACCTTC
CASSEDSGGPRYGYTF
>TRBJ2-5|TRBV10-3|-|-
TGTGCCATCAGGGGAGACTTGGGAGGAGAGACCCAGTACTTC
CAIRGDLGGETQYF
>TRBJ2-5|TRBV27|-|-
TGTGCCAGCAGTTTGAACAGACAAGAGACCCAGTACTTC
CASSLNRQETQYF
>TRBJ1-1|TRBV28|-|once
TGTGCCAGCACAAATACGGGGTGGGGCACTGAAGCTTTCTTT
CASTNTGWGTEAFF
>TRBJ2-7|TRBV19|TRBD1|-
TGTGCCAGTAGTAATGACAGGGGCGACGAGCAGTACTTC
CASSNDRGDEQYF
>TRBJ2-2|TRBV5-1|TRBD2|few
TGCGCCAGCAGATCTTCGACCGGTAGCGGGACCGGGGAGCTGTTTTTT
CASRSSTGSGTGELFF
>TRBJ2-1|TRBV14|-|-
TGTGCCAGCAGCCAAGTTGGGGGGGCGAAGAATGAGCAGTTCTTC
CASSQVGGAKNEQFF
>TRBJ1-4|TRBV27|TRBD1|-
TGTGCCAGCAGTTCAGGACAGGGGGGTAATGAAAAACTGTTTTTT
CASSSGQGGNEKLFF
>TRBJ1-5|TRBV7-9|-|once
TGTGCCAGCAGCTTAGGGGGGGGGTATCAGCCCCAGCATTTT
CASSLGGGYQPQHF
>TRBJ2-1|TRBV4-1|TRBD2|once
TGCGCCAGCAGCCAAGATGGTCGCGGGGGGGCCCAAGGTGAGCAGTTCTTC
CASSQDGRGGAQGEQFF
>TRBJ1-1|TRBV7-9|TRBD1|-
TGTGCCAGCGCGGGACAGGGGATGGCTGAAGCTTTCTTT
CASAGQGMAEAFF
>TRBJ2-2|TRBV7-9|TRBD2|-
TGTGCCAGCAGCGGCGGGGGGATCGAGCTGTTTTTT
CASSGGGIELFF